Below are 12 T cell receptor beta chains sequenced from a single sample in a study of post-analysis software for immune sequencing data. Included in the TCR beta cDNA libraries were unique molecular identifiers. TCRdb re-derived calls from the PCR reads in MiXCR, one entry per CDR3 protein. The data contain approximately 360,000 distinct CDR3 sequences, around a third of them seen just once; the ten biggest clones take up about an eighth. General study findings and limits: Five TRBV segments were more frequent in patients than controls; TRBV5-6, TRBV5-1 and TRBV20-1 belonged to this group.

Their antigens remain unidentified. What was sequenced was blood. These receptors came from a girl aged 10-17 years with multiple sclerosis.

In its sample, this clonotype was seen a few times. The V and J genes are TRBV5-6 and TRBJ2-1, with 12 bases lining up with TRBD1. This CDR3 is built from 17 residues. V shed 2 bases and J 7 bases; nucleotides not matched to a gene: 10. Germline V CDR1 and CDR2: SGHDT, YYEEEE. The CDR3 reads CASSLLWGGQGANEQFF. CDR3 DNA sequence: TGTGCCAGCAGCTTACTTTGGGGGGGACAGGGGGCAAATGAGCAGTTCTTC.

This clonotype came up a few times. CDR3 in DNA: TGTGCCAGCAGTTTCGGGGGGGCTGGGGAGAACATTCAGTACTTC. This encodes CASSFGGAGENIQYF. The V gene is TRBV27, the J gene TRBJ2-4; 8 positions match TRBD2. Germline lookup yields CDR1 MNHEY and CDR2 SMNVEV (reference sequence). This CDR3 comprises 15 residues. J was trimmed by 7 bases and V by 3 bases; bases with no gene match: 8.

As for this clonotype: A much larger clone lies one base from this, so it may be a read error. CDR3 loop: CASSLARGEKPFF. CDR3 sequence (DNA): TGTGCCAGCAGCTTAGCGCGGGGAGAAAAACCGTTTTTT. The rearrangement uses TRBV7-8 and TRBJ1-4; no firm D call. The CDR3 has 13 amino acids. Germline assignment: CDR1 SGHVS and CDR2 FQNEAQ.

This clonotype was detected a few times. V is TRBV12-3 or TRBV12-4 and J is TRBJ2-6, with D possibly TRBD1 on 5 matching bases. The CDR3 extends over 16 amino acids. Trimming took off 3 bases at V and 2 bases at J, with 11 bases between the two ends. DNA of the CDR3: TGTGCCAGCAGTTTTAGAAGGGGCGCTGGGGCCAACGTCCTGACTTTC. Translation: CASSFRRGAGANVLTF.

This sequence joins TRBV6-2 or TRBV6-3 and TRBJ2-7; D is undetermined. Trimming took off 2 bases at V and 3 bases at J, with 8 bases between the two ends. The CDR3 has 13 amino acids. Germline values: CDR1 MNHEY, CDR2 SVGEGT. CDR3: CASSYQPHYEQYF. Here the CDR3 DNA reads TGTGCCAGCAGTTACCAACCCCACTACGAGCAGTACTTC.

The sample holds a few counts of this clonotype. The J gene is TRBJ2-1, the V gene TRBV13, with 10 bases fitting TRBD2. V shed 5 bases, J shed 13 bases, and the junction held 17 bases outside the gene matches. Germline V gives CDR1 PRHDT, CDR2 FYEKMQ (reference sequence). CDR3 length: 16 residues. CDR3 loop: CASSLLSSGGKETQFF. CDR3 in DNA: TGTGCCAGCAGCCTCCTGAGTAGCGGGGGGAAAGAGACCCAGTTCTTC.

This clonotype was found a few times. V usage is TRBV19 and J usage is TRBJ2-3; D remains unclear. This CDR3 is 14 amino acids long. The germline V gene encodes CDR1 LNHDA and CDR2 SQIVND (reference sequence). V was cut by 5 bases and J by 3 bases, with 12 bases left in between. In DNA, the CDR3 is TGTGCCAGTAGTTACCAGATCGGAACAGATACGCAGTATTTT. This translates into CASSYQIGTDTQYF.

This clonotype was counted a few times. The gene calls are TRBV25-1 and TRBJ2-4; no clear D gene. CDR3 length equals 12 residues. Germline CDR1 and CDR2: MGHDK and SYGVNS. The ends were cut back, 6 bases at V and 8 bases at J, with 11 bases in the middle. The CDR3 DNA reads TGTGCCAGCAGCGGCCCGACGGACATTCAGTACTTC. It yields the protein CASSGPTDIQYF.

This clonotype was detected a few times. V usage is TRBV20-1 and J usage is TRBJ2-3; 10 bases line up with TRBD2. The CDR3 extends over 14 amino acids. Losses at the gene ends were 1 base for V and 3 bases for J; bases not matched to a gene: 1. CDR1 and CDR2 from the germline V gene are DFQATT and SNEGSKA (reference sequence). The chain's CDR3 is CSARGTSGTDTQYF. Here the CDR3 DNA reads TGCAGTGCTAGAGGGACTAGCGGTACAGATACGCAGTATTTT.

This clonotype was counted between two and nine times. This chain joins TRBV7-3 and TRBJ2-3, with D hard to call. The CDR3 covers 16 residues. V was shortened by 1 base and J by 1 base, with 12 bases between the two germline ends. Per the germline V gene, CDR1 is SGHTA and CDR2 is FQGTGA. DNA for the CDR3: TGTGCCAGCAGCTTAAGGCCAGGATTGGGCACAGATACGCAGTATTTT. Protein product: CASSLRPGLGTDTQYF.

This clonotype was counted between two and nine times. V gene TRBV2 combines with J gene TRBJ1-1, with no clear D. The CDR3 runs to 13 residues. Between the trimmed V and J ends, which lost 7 bases and 4 bases, there was a span of 13 bases. Germline assignment: CDR1 SNHLY and CDR2 FYNNEI. DNA of the CDR3: TGTGCCAGCAAAGAGGGAGTGGCCACTGAAGCTTTCTTT. It translates to CASKEGVATEAFF.

The chain carries TRBV12-3 or TRBV12-4 and TRBJ2-2; 7 bases agree with TRBD1. V shed 5 bases and J 5 bases; nucleotides not matched to a gene: 8. CDR3 length: 15 amino acids. Written as DNA, the CDR3 is TGTGCCAGCAGTCAGACAGGGCCTGAGACCGGGGAGCTGTTTTTT. It codes for CASSQTGPETGELFF.